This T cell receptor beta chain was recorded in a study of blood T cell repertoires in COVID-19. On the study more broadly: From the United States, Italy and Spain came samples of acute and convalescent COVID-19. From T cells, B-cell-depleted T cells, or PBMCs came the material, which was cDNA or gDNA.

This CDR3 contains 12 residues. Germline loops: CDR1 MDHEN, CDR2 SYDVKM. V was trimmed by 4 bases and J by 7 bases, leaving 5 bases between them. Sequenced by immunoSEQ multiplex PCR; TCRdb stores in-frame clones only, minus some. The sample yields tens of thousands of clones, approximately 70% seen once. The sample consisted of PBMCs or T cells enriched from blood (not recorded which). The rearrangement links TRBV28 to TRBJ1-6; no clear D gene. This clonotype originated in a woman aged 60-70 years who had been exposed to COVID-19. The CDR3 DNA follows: TGTGCCAGCAGTTCCCGGAATTCACCCCTCCACTTT. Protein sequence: CASSSRNSPLHF.